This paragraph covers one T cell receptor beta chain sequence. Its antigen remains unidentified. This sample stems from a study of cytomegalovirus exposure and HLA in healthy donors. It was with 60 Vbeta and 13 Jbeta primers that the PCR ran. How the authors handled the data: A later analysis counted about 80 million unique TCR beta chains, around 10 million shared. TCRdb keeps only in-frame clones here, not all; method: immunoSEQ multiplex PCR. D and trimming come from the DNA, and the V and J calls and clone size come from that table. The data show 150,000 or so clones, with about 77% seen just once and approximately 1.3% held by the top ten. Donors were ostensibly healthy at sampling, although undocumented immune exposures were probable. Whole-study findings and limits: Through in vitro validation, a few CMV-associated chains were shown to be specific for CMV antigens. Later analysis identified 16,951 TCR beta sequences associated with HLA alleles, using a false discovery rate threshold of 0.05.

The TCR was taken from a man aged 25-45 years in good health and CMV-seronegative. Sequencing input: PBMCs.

CDR3 sequence reads: CASSARLAGVVVVETQYF. CDR3 DNA sequence: TGTGCCAGCAGCGCCCGACTAGCGGGAGTAGTTGTAGTTGAGACCCAGTACTTC. V usage is TRBV13 and J usage is TRBJ2-5; 12 bases agree with TRBD2. V shed 5 bases and J 5 bases; nucleotides not matched to a gene: 15. CDR3 length: 18 residues. CDR1 and CDR2 from the germline V gene are PRHDT and FYEKMQ (reference sequence).